This T cell receptor (beta chain) was retrieved from a study of T cells in Graves' hyperthyroidism and ophthalmopathy. In germline, CDR1 is SQVTM, CDR2 ANQGSEA. This CDR3 is built from 16 residues. V was clipped by 0 bases and J by 2 bases, with 16 bases between them. Ten or more counts support this clonotype. RNA transcripts provided the source from which TCR beta CDR3 regions were amplified. TCR CDR3 regions were first amplified by RT-PCR with HTBI primers. From the multiplex PCR reads, TCRdb called clonotypes with MiXCR, one entry per CDR3 protein. The sample lists hundreds of thousands of distinct CDR3 sequences; 16% were seen once.

Sequencing was carried out using blood. This TCR came from a woman under 30 with Graves' hyperthyroidism. The chain is built from TRBV29-1 and TRBJ1-2; D perhaps matches TRBD1 (5 bases). CDR3 in amino acids: CSVEDPMGVSNYGYTF. In DNA, the CDR3 is TGCAGCGTTGAAGATCCGATGGGGGTTTCCAACTATGGCTACACCTTC.